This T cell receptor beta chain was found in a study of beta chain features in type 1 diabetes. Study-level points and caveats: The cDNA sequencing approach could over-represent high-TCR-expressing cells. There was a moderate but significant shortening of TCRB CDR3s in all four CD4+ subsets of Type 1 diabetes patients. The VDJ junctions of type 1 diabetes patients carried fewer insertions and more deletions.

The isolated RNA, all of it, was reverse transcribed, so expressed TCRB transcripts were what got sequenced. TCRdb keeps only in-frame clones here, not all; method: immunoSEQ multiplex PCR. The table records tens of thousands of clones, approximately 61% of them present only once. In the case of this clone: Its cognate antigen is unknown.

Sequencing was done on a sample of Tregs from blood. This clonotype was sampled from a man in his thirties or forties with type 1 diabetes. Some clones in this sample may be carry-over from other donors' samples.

The CDR3 protein is CASSPRMAPGPGNTIYF. CDR3 sequence (DNA): TGTGCCAGCAGCCCGAGGATGGCTCCAGGGCCTGGAAACACCATATATTTT. The chain carries TRBV7-8 and TRBJ1-3; TRBD1 is a possible D gene (5 bases). V was cut by 5 bases and J by 2 bases, with 19 bases left in between. Per germline, CDR1 SGHVS and CDR2 FQNEAQ. This CDR3 is 17 amino acids long.